The rows below give T cell receptor beta chains drawn from one sample of a study of OX40 agonist ivuxolimab in advanced cancers. TCRdb keeps only in-frame clones here, not all; method: immunoSEQ multiplex PCR. The sample lists about 70,000 clones, about three quarters occurring once. Sequenced here: CD4+ or CD8+ T cells sorted from blood, sampled in a trial of the OX40 agonist ivuxolimab. All receptors derive from an adult with an advanced solid tumor such as melanoma, head and neck, liver or kidney cancer. The CDR3 runs from the conserved cysteine through the conserved F or W. D genes are given only for firm matches. Only some rows state a clone size, as once, few, many or a class for expanded clones.

V gene	clone size	J gene	D gene	CDR3 protein	CDR3 DNA
TRBV27	-	TRBJ2-5	-	CASSFKKGVGGEQYF	TGTGCCAGCAGTTTCAAAAAAGGGGTGGGAGGTGAGCAGTACTTC
TRBV11-2	few	TRBJ2-1	-	CASSFYSSYNEQFF	TGTGCCAGCAGCTTTTACAGCTCCTACAATGAGCAGTTCTTC
TRBV18	-	TRBJ1-1	-	CASSTRVRPNTEAFF	TGTGCCAGCTCCACTCGGGTGCGGCCGAACACTGAAGCTTTCTTT
TRBV5-4	-	TRBJ2-7	TRBD2	CASSFPSGRARGEQYF	TGTGCCAGCAGCTTTCCTAGCGGGAGGGCCCGGGGAGAGCAGTACTTC
TRBV18	-	TRBJ1-1	-	CASSEGMNTEAFF	TGTGCCAGCTCCGAGGGCATGAACACTGAAGCTTTCTTT
TRBV4-3	-	TRBJ2-6	TRBD1	CASSQKTGVGANVLTF	TGCGCCAGCAGCCAAAAGACAGGGGTTGGGGCCAACGTCCTGACTTTC
TRBV11-2	-	TRBJ2-3	-	CASSLTGHSTDTQYF	TGTGCCAGCAGCTTAACAGGGCATAGCACAGATACGCAGTATTTT
TRBV27	-	TRBJ2-6	-	CATATSLRSGANVLTF	TGTGCCACCGCAACAAGCTTACGATCTGGGGCCAACGTCCTGACTTTC
TRBV2	-	TRBJ1-5	-	CASSPYTSNQPQHF	TGTGCCAGCAGCCCCTATACTAGCAATCAGCCCCAGCATTTT
TRBV27	-	TRBJ1-1	-	CASSLSIPQGRGTEAFF	TGTGCCAGCAGTTTATCGATCCCCCAGGGGCGGGGGACTGAAGCTTTCTTT
TRBV6-5	-	TRBJ2-3	-	CASSSGSTDTQYF	TGTGCCAGCAGTAGCGGGAGCACAGATACGCAGTATTTT
TRBV5-1	-	TRBJ2-3	-	CASSLGGPHTDTQYF	TGCGCCAGCAGCTTGGGCGGCCCCCACACAGATACGCAGTATTTT
TRBV6-1	-	TRBJ1-2	-	CASKPGNYGYTF	TGTGCCAGCAAGCCAGGAAACTATGGCTACACCTTC
TRBV6-5	-	TRBJ2-7	TRBD1	CASSYGGQNLYEQYF	TGTGCCAGCAGTTACGGGGGACAGAATCTCTACGAGCAGTACTTC
TRBV7-2	-	TRBJ2-2	-	CASSQSYANTGELFF	TGTGCCAGCAGCCAAAGTTACGCGAACACCGGGGAGCTGTTTTTT
TRBV6-1	-	TRBJ1-6	TRBD1	CATRDRGNSPLHF	TGTGCCACCCGGGACAGGGGAAATTCACCCCTCCACTTT
TRBV5-6	-	TRBJ2-7	-	CASSWGSSGYEQYF	TGTGCCAGCAGCTGGGGTAGTAGCGGCTACGAGCAGTACTTC
TRBV13	-	TRBJ1-2	TRBD1	CASSLPDRAPYGYTF	TGTGCCAGCAGCTTGCCCGACAGGGCTCCCTATGGCTACACCTTC
TRBV20-1	-	TRBJ1-2	-	CSAKTIGDTF	TGCAGTGCTAAGACTATAGGGGACACCTTC
TRBV27	-	TRBJ1-3	-	CASSPDGDTIYF	TGTGCCAGCAGCCCGGACGGGGACACCATATATTTT
TRBV10-3	few	TRBJ1-2	-	CAISGGQGGGYTF	TGTGCCATCAGTGGAGGGCAGGGCGGTGGCTACACCTTC
TRBV5-1	-	TRBJ2-5	-	CASSLTGFQETQYF	TGCGCCAGCAGCTTAACGGGATTCCAAGAGACCCAGTACTTC
TRBV5-1	-	TRBJ2-2	TRBD1	CASSWGQGWTGELFF	TGCGCCAGCAGCTGGGGACAGGGTTGGACCGGGGAGCTGTTTTTT
TRBV2	-	TRBJ2-2	-	CASKWSLRKDGTGELFF	TGTGCCAGCAAATGGTCTCTTCGGAAAGACGGGACCGGGGAGCTGTTTTTT
TRBV30	-	TRBJ2-2	-	CAWSQLGANTGELFF	TGTGCCTGGAGTCAATTGGGCGCTAACACCGGGGAGCTGTTTTTT
TRBV6-4	-	TRBJ2-3	TRBD2	CASSGLAGADTQYF	TGTGCCAGCAGTGGACTAGCGGGAGCAGATACGCAGTATTTT
TRBV5-4	once	TRBJ2-1	TRBD2	CASSSSGFEQFF	TGTGCCAGCAGCTCTAGCGGGTTTGAGCAGTTCTTC
TRBV6-1	-	TRBJ1-4	-	CASSEHAATNEKLFF	TGTGCCAGCAGTGAACACGCTGCAACTAATGAAAAACTGTTTTTT
TRBV6-1	few	TRBJ2-3	TRBD2	CASSELAGADTQYF	TGTGCCAGCAGTGAACTAGCGGGAGCAGATACGCAGTATTTT
TRBV5-1	-	TRBJ2-4	-	CASSLGLGIGTKNIQYF	TGCGCCAGCAGCTTGGGATTAGGAATAGGAACCAAAAACATTCAGTACTTC
TRBV5-1	-	TRBJ2-1	-	CASSLASPQLSYNEQFF	TGCGCCAGCAGCTTGGCTTCTCCTCAGCTTTCCTACAATGAGCAGTTCTTC
TRBV7-9	-	TRBJ2-7	TRBD2	CASSSGTSGRLAYEQYF	TGTGCCAGCAGCTCTGGGACTAGCGGGAGGCTAGCCTACGAGCAGTACTTC
TRBV6-6	once	TRBJ2-6	-	CAAGARGANVLTF	TGTGCCGCTGGAGCTCGCGGGGCCAACGTCCTGACTTTC
TRBV27	-	TRBJ1-2	-	CASRPLGGLSGYTF	TGTGCCAGCAGACCCCTCGGGGGGCTTAGTGGCTACACCTTC
TRBV29-1	few	TRBJ2-7	TRBD1	CSVGQGVYEQYF	TGCAGCGTCGGACAGGGGGTCTACGAGCAGTACTTC
TRBV18	-	TRBJ1-1	-	CASSPPGDNTEAFF	TGTGCCAGCTCACCACCAGGGGATAACACTGAAGCTTTCTTT
TRBV7-8	-	TRBJ1-1	TRBD1	CASSQDRSAAFF	TGTGCCAGCAGCCAGGACAGGTCGGCGGCTTTCTTT
TRBV19	-	TRBJ2-7	TRBD1	CASSIRSGTGGTYEQYF	TGTGCCAGTAGTATAAGATCCGGGACAGGGGGAACCTACGAGCAGTACTTC
TRBV19	-	TRBJ1-1	TRBD1	CASSIGGQGIVTEAFF	TGTGCCAGTAGTATAGGGGGACAGGGAATAGTCACTGAAGCTTTCTTT
TRBV5-1	-	TRBJ1-1	TRBD1	CASSLSGQYLSNTEAFF	TGCGCCAGCAGCTTGTCGGGACAGTACTTATCCAACACTGAAGCTTTCTTT